This T cell receptor beta chain is from a study of breast tumors, draining lymph nodes, adjacent tissues. The lymph nodes were axillary draining lymph nodes from breast cancer patients. Notes on this clonotype: The target antigen is unknown.

This CDR3 has 14 residues. J was trimmed by 7 bases and V by 3 bases; bases with no gene match: 5. Germline CDR1 reads MNHEY; CDR2 reads SVGAGI. Each CDR3 protein gets one entry after TCRdb re-called the multiplex PCR reads with MiXCR. The sample comprises 150,000 to 250,000 distinct CDR3 sequences, over 25% of which are singletons, and about 4.3% rests with the top ten. Study-level findings and limits: The data were judged consistent with most tumor T cells coming from lymph node and expanding in tumor. Data only fit, rather than demonstrated, lymph node origin of most tumor T cells.

The sequenced sample was axillary lymph node tissue. The chain combines TRBV6-5 with TRBJ1-4; 7 bases agree with TRBD1. This clonotype originated in a female donor with breast cancer. Some clones in this sample may be carry-over from other donors' samples. This chain's CDR3 is CASSYEGAGEKLFF. CDR3 in DNA: TGTGCCAGCAGTTATGAGGGGGCGGGTGAAAAACTGTTTTTT.